The rows below give T cell receptor beta chains drawn from one sample of a study of T cells in Graves' hyperthyroidism and ophthalmopathy. One entry per CDR3 protein results from TCRdb running MiXCR on the multiplex PCR reads. The sample contains around 500,000 distinct CDR3 sequences, more than 15% of which appear only once. The sample comprised blood. The receptors stem from a woman younger than 45 with Graves' ophthalmopathy. Each CDR3 is given without its conserved first and last residue. Size tells how often a clone was seen (once, few, many) or the class of an expanded clone, and some rows leave it out.

>TRBJ2-3|TRBV7-6|.
ASSHWGELTDTQY
>TRBJ2-3|TRBV20-1|many
SAITSGRPDTQY
>TRBJ2-7|TRBV4-1|.
ASSQDLAGLPYEQY
>TRBJ2-1|TRBV12-3/TRBV12-4|many
ASSPTGNEQF
>TRBJ2-5|TRBV28|many
GSNSGRPRETQY
>TRBJ2-7|TRBV7-2|many
ASSQGDRTYEQY
>TRBJ2-1|TRBV5-6|many
ASSAGLAAYNEQF
>TRBJ2-5|TRBV24-1|few
ATSTLGGETQY
>TRBJ2-1|TRBV6-1|many
ASSPDRDYNEQF
>TRBJ2-4|TRBV3-2|many
ASSHRARINIQY
>TRBJ2-5|TRBV6-1|.
ASRGRGGGETQY
>TRBJ2-1|TRBV5-1|many
ASSSGLAGNYNEQF
>TRBJ2-3|TRBV5-1|.
ASSLNSGRGIDTQY
>TRBJ2-7|TRBV5-1|many
ASSLNTGESSYEQY
>TRBJ2-7|TRBV6-5|few
ASSYSMFSVRGISYEQY
>TRBJ2-5|TRBV20-1|.
SARGTGPQETQY
>TRBJ2-3|TRBV28|many
ASSLLQTDTQY
>TRBJ1-5|TRBV9|.
ASSGTASNQPQH
>TRBJ2-2|TRBV11-2|many
ASSLIHGANTGELF
>TRBJ2-1|TRBV14|many
ASSQDLAGRYNEQF
>TRBJ1-1|TRBV4-3|few
ASSQGNRNTEAF
>TRBJ2-7|TRBV20-1|many
SAIPGLAGEVDEQY
>TRBJ2-5|TRBV2|many
ASSYGGGQETQY
>TRBJ2-5|TRBV19|few
ASSPYTGTGETQY
>TRBJ2-1|TRBV28|many
ASSPREANEQF
>TRBJ2-3|TRBV9|few
ASSAHVPGPPSTDTQY
>TRBJ2-5|TRBV3-1|.
VSSQMGLAGASSQETQY
>TRBJ2-1|TRBV4-3|many
ASSQDGVSSNEQF
>TRBJ2-1|TRBV19|many
ASSIWGVNNEQF
>TRBJ1-6|TRBV20-1|many
SAPTSGSNSPLH